These T cell receptor beta chains were read from a single sample in a study of cytomegalovirus exposure and HLA in healthy donors. Measured with immunoSEQ multiplex PCR; TCRdb has only the in-frame clones, and not every one. Of about 360,000 clones listed, just over 85% are singletons. The sample comprised PBMCs. These receptors were collected from a woman aged 18-29 years in good health and CMV-seronegative. Each CDR3 is given without its conserved first and last residue. Expanded clones get a size class; other rows say once, few or many, or leave the size out.

size,J,V,CDR3
.,TRBJ2-1,TRBV6-5,ASRTSGSRGEQF
.,TRBJ1-1,TRBV30,AWKGTYRTFGTEAF
once,TRBJ1-3,TRBV11-2,ASSLEIGFGNTIY
.,TRBJ2-7,TRBV30,AWSVTYEQY
.,TRBJ2-1,TRBV6-5,ASSLFRDTNNEQF
.,TRBJ2-7,TRBV28,ASTLGGQGVAYEQY
.,TRBJ2-5,TRBV6-6,ASNSVTGTFKETQY
.,TRBJ2-7,TRBV6-5,ASGVAETYEQY
.,TRBJ2-7,TRBV5-1,ASTRWGDPTTYEQY
few,TRBJ1-6,TRBV2,ASSDGGLVYNSPLH
.,TRBJ1-2,TRBV15,ATSRGQGANYGYT
.,TRBJ2-7,TRBV7-8,ASSLGLAGGKYEQY
.,TRBJ2-7,TRBV27,ASSLVGTEYEQY
.,TRBJ2-1,TRBV7-3,ASSYLGRVDEQF
.,TRBJ2-7,TRBV27,ASSAGRLDYEQY
.,TRBJ1-4,TRBV15,ASARDRDVANEKLF
.,TRBJ2-1,TRBV2,ASWGRGKDEQF
.,TRBJ1-5,TRBV28,ASSFPGQGSNQPQH
few,TRBJ2-3,TRBV11-2,ASSLAGGPRTDTQY
.,TRBJ1-4,TRBV27,ASSALAGREKLF
.,TRBJ2-5,TRBV18,ASSPRTGIETQY
few,TRBJ2-7,TRBV2,ASSATELNSYEQY
.,TRBJ2-7,TRBV10-2,ASREQAFPYEQY
.,TRBJ1-6,TRBV14,ASSQVTGYSYNSPLH
.,TRBJ2-5,TRBV6-1,ASSEARVTGTQETQY
.,TRBJ2-5,TRBV7-2,ASSLLGGSGETQY
.,TRBJ1-6,TRBV6-5,ASSYSIQGASPLH
.,TRBJ2-5,TRBV29-1,SGGSQETQY
few,TRBJ1-1,TRBV29-1,SVKGRNTEAF